The 2 T cell receptor beta chains given below trace back to one sample, sequenced in a study of control samples from healthy donors and cancer patients. The method was immunoSEQ multiplex PCR; TCRdb's version includes in-frame clones alone and lacks a portion of them. The table includes about 45,000 clones, roughly 90% detected once. The sequenced sample was PBMCs. These receptors were collected from a woman between 40 and 50 years old with head and neck cancer.

Here the CDR3 DNA reads TGTGCCAGCATTAAGAACTATAATTCACCCCTCCACTTT. It encodes CASIKNYNSPLHF. The chain is built from TRBV12-3 or TRBV12-4 and TRBJ1-6; no definite D call. V was cut by 7 bases and J by 3 bases, with 7 bases left in between. The CDR3 consists of 13 residues.

The sample holds one count of this clone. The J gene is TRBJ2-3, the V gene TRBV29-1; TRBD2 might be the D (6 bases). Germline V CDR1 and CDR2: SQVTM, ANQGSEA. The CDR3 consists of 17 residues. The V and J ends lost 1 base and 2 bases respectively, with 19 bases between them. CDR3 region: CSVEGGVRGIPTDTQYF. In DNA form, the CDR3 reads TGCAGCGTTGAAGGGGGGGTGAGGGGAATCCCCACAGATACGCAGTATTTT.